This T cell receptor beta chain was identified in a study of CD8 T cells in ankylosing spondylitis. Germline loops: CDR1 ENHRY, CDR2 SYGVKD. V was pared by 10 bases and J by 0 bases, with 9 bases of the junction left unmatched. The CDR3 is 16 residues long. Making the TCR beta libraries involved quantitative 5'-RACE with molecular barcodes. One entry per CDR3 protein results from TCRdb running MiXCR on the 5' RACE reads. The data show about 130,000 distinct CDR3 sequences, around 9.3% seen once. Study results and limitations: A motif in TCR beta, a set of roughly eight highly homologous variants, appeared characteristic of ankylosing spondylitis blood. In reactive arthritis synovial fluid and blood, some motif variants had been reported before. There was reportedly significant enrichment of clones that were disease-linked in matched ankylosing spondylitis synovial fluid.

This clonotype has more than one count but fewer than ten. Its specificity is not known. The chain couples TRBV10-3 to TRBJ2-3, with TRBD2 matching 11 bases. This clonotype was sampled from a male donor with ankylosing spondylitis or in good health (not recorded which). Sequences were obtained from blood, either unsorted or a sorted T cell fraction (not recorded which). For the CDR3, the DNA is TGTGCCACCCGGGGGACTAGCGGCTATAGCACAGATACGCAGTATTTT. Translating it yields CATRGTSGYSTDTQYF.